This T cell receptor (beta chain) was observed in a study of T-cell memory formation after mild COVID-19 (TCRdb year 2021). Regarding the study in general: Most TCR sequence clusters were specific to one of the two donors. T-cell clones expanding and contracting after mild COVID-19 in two donors were tracked by longitudinal TCRalpha and TCRbeta repertoire sequencing. The cohort was made up of two young adult volunteers, one female and one male, who were previously healthy.

Ficoll-Paque density gradient centrifugation was the method used to isolate PBMCs. Sequenced on an Illumina NovaSeq 6000. TCRalpha and TCRbeta cDNA libraries were built by 5'RACE with constant-segment primers, adding sample barcodes and unique molecular identifiers. RNA was extracted from every sample with Trizol reagent. Libraries were amplified in two PCR steps, with a second sample barcode and Illumina TruSeq adapters added in the second step. Sequencing of libraries was performed on an Illumina NovaSeq with 2 x 150 bp paired-end reads. As for how the authors treated the data: Reads were demultiplexed and collapsed into UMI-guided consensus sequences with migec v1.2.7. Using mixcr v2.1.11, the UMI consensuses were aligned to TRA and TRB V and J templates and assembled into clonotypes. Expanded or contracted clonotypes were those called significant by both edgeR and NoisET, with noise models trained on biological replicates. For edgeR calls, the cutoffs were a false discovery rate-adjusted p below 0.01 and a log2 fold-change threshold of 1. As an exploratory analysis of dynamics, max-normalized trajectories of the 1000 most abundant clonotypes were examined by PCA with hierarchical clustering. Each responding clone was given a CD4 or CD8 phenotype based on the CD4+ and CD8+ repertoires, which had been sequenced separately. TCRdb ran its own pipeline on the public reads, namely fastp trimming at Q25 and MiXCR clone calling, and kept in-frame beta chains. Records with the same CDR3 protein are collapsed into one entry carrying the most frequent genes and DNA. The V and J calls reflect TCRdb's pipeline rather than the authors' work. The sample table contains hundreds of thousands of distinct CDR3 sequences; only one count was recorded for about 20% of them. The ten largest clones take up roughly an eighth of the sample.

What the authors observed across the whole study: Some responding clones were detected in pre-infection memory, suggesting pre-existing cross-reactive memory T cells joined the SARS-CoV-2 response. Clones that contracted from day 15 to 85 showed balanced CD4/CD8 phenotypes, whereas a second wave of clones that expanded from day 15 to 37 leaned towards CD4+. SARS-CoV-2 specificity was not confirmed for the second-wave clones peaking on day 37. Contracting CD4+ clones turned up mainly in the CM and EM memory subsets, whereas EMRA was where CD8+ clones were enriched. The study covered only a couple of mild cases, and larger cohorts including severe cases with pre-infection samples were considered necessary.

The CDR3 goes from the cysteine to the phenylalanine over 17 residues. The entry retains the CDR3 DNA only, 51 bases that are in frame from base 1. Taken from the germline V gene (reference sequence), the CDR1 and CDR2 loops are LGHDT and YNNKEL. The junction shows trimming of 1 base on V and 0 bases on J, plus 16 bases between the germline ends. This clonotype was picked up a small number of times. Its antigen specificity is not known. Base quality data are lacking; no much larger clone is found one base away. Here the chain combines TRBV3-1 and TRBJ2-7; no confident D gene assignment can be made. What was sequenced was PBMCs or a T cell subset sorted from them (not recorded which). The receptor was isolated from an adult woman who had mild COVID-19 (a few samples of this study predate the infection). The sample titles of this study are shuffled in the database, so cell type and time point are left out; the donor was told from shared clones. DNA sequence: TGTGCCAGCAGCCAAGGGGCCAGCATCTCGAGCTCCTACGAGCAGTACTTC. This sequence encodes CASSQGASISSSYEQYF.